The rows below give T cell receptor beta chains drawn from one sample of a study of T-cell memory formation after mild COVID-19. Each CDR3 protein gets one entry after TCRdb re-called the 5' RACE reads with MiXCR. There are 90,000 to 120,000 distinct CDR3 sequences in the sample; approximately 15% occur only once, and 35% to 40% lies in the top ten. Sequencing was done on a sample of PBMCs or a T cell subset sorted from them (not recorded which). These TCRs come from a young man who had mild COVID-19 (a few samples of this study predate the infection). Cell type and time point are not known. The conserved cysteine and the conserved F or W are not part of the CDR3 here.

J gene,V gene,CDR3 protein
TRBJ2-7,TRBV7-8,ASSSRDSLQAYEQY
TRBJ2-2,TRBV2,ASRVREAGELF
TRBJ2-5,TRBV11-2,ASSLDPGLAGTQY
TRBJ2-7,TRBV29-1,SAEKGTGGEQY
TRBJ2-1,TRBV27,ASSTWGGTYNEQF
TRBJ2-5,TRBV5-1,ASSLGTRAQETQY
TRBJ2-5,TRBV24-1,ATSHRDRGREGQETQY
TRBJ2-2,TRBV6-2/TRBV6-3,ASSRPGATGELF
TRBJ2-1,TRBV5-4,ASSLASVGLAGTDEQF
TRBJ2-3,TRBV5-4,ASSLEGGPRTDTQY
TRBJ1-5,TRBV6-5,ASSLPLGNQPQH
TRBJ2-7,TRBV29-1,SVEGGRGREDEQY
TRBJ1-6,TRBV27,ASSPATGIDSPLH
TRBJ2-1,TRBV7-2,ASSLGAGTGGFEQF
TRBJ2-7,TRBV7-9,ASSSSTSSYEQY
TRBJ1-1,TRBV6-2/TRBV6-3,ASSYPPRQGHTEAF
TRBJ2-2,TRBV4-3,ASSQDWAGHTGELF
TRBJ2-7,TRBV7-9,ASSRTGFGYEQY
TRBJ1-1,TRBV4-3,ASSQDLWRNLNTEAF
TRBJ2-7,TRBV7-6,ASSSYRDYEQY
TRBJ2-4,TRBV7-9,ASSRPGGLAKNIQY
TRBJ1-1,TRBV7-8,ASSLVYSGPLFEAF
TRBJ2-7,TRBV4-3,ASSKNRGAPYEQY
TRBJ2-3,TRBV6-6,ASSYFSSSGSTDTQY
TRBJ2-5,TRBV15,ATSGRMETQY